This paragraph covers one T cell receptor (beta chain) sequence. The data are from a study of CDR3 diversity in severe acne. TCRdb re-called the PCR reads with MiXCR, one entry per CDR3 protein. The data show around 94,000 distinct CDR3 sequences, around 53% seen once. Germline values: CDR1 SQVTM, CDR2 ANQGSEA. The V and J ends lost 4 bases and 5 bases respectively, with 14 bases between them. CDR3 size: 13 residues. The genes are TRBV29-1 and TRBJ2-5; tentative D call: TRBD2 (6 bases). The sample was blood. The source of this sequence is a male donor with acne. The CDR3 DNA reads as TGCAGCGTTGCCCGGAGGGTGGATGAGACCCAGTACTTC. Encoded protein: CSVARRVDETQYF.